The 23 T cell receptor beta chains listed next were all sequenced from one sample in a study of blood T cell repertoires in COVID-19. The assay was immunoSEQ multiplex PCR, and TCRdb's table has in-frame clones only and misses some. The sample consists of almost 300,000 clones, roughly 90% of them appearing once. Sequenced: peripheral blood. The receptors shown here come from a woman aged 25 to 39 with COVID-19, enrolled during active disease.

The chain is built from TRBV6-2 or TRBV6-3 and TRBJ1-1, with D uncertain. Trimming cost V 2 bases and J 4 bases, with 2 bases left between them. The CDR3 covers 11 residues. Germline CDR1 is MNHEY and CDR2 is SVGEGT. CDR3 sequence (DNA): TGTGCCAGCAGTTACCTCACTGAAGCTTTCTTT. Translation gives CASSYLTEAFF.

This clone was seen once. The V call is TRBV3-1 (or the pseudogene TRBV3-2), the J call TRBJ1-1; a possible D gene is TRBD1 (5 bases). The germline CDR1 and CDR2 sequences are LGHDT and YNNKEL (reference sequence). Between the trimmed V and J ends, which lost 2 bases and 1 base, there was a span of 11 bases. The length of the CDR3 is 15 residues. CDR3 sequence (DNA): TGTGCCAGCAGCCAATACCGGGACTGGAACACTGAAGCTTTCTTT. Translating gives CASSQYRDWNTEAFF.

The chain links TRBV19 to TRBJ1-1; 9 bases fit TRBD1. The germline gives CDR1 LNHDA, CDR2 SQIVND (reference sequence). The CDR3 sequence is 14 residues long. V dropped 5 bases and J dropped 5; count of bases not matched to a gene: 6. The CDR3 DNA sequence: TGTGCCAGTAGTGTGACAGGGGGAAGGACTGAAGCTTTCTTT. It yields the protein CASSVTGGRTEAFF.

The chain uses TRBV20-1 and TRBJ2-7, with D tentatively TRBD2 (6 bases). The CDR3 runs to 18 residues. Trimming took 3 bases from V and 3 from J, leaving 27 bases between them. Germline V CDR1 and CDR2: DFQATT, SNEGSKA (reference sequence). CDR3 in amino acids: CSASRTGLDLTDYYEQYF. The DNA of the CDR3 is TGCAGTGCTAGTCGTACGGGACTCGACCTAACGGATTACTACGAGCAGTACTTC.

This rearrangement joins TRBV19 to TRBJ1-3; possible D gene TRBD1, 5 bases. With 8 bases removed from V and 0 bases from J, the gap between germline ends came to 14 bases. The CDR3 has 15 amino acids. Germline-derived CDR1 and CDR2 are LNHDA and SQIVND (reference sequence). The CDR3 nucleotides are TGTGCCAGTTCCCGCGGACAAAACTCTGGAAACACCATATATTTT. This translates into CASSRGQNSGNTIYF.

The chain is built from TRBV5-6 and TRBJ2-5, with 9 bases fitting TRBD2. CDR1 SGHDT and CDR2 YYEEEE come from the germline V gene. This CDR3 region has 15 residues. J lost 2 bases, V lost 2 bases, and 4 bases had no gene match. The CDR3: CASSFLAGPQETQYF. The CDR3 DNA sequence: TGTGCCAGCAGCTTTCTAGCGGGGCCTCAAGAGACCCAGTACTTC.

The chain joins TRBV19 to TRBJ1-5; tentatively, D is TRBD1 (5 bases). Germline V lookup: CDR1 LNHDA, CDR2 SQIVND (reference sequence). This CDR3 region has 13 residues. Trimming left V 6 bases short and J 2 bases short, with 8 bases between. CDR3 nucleotides: TGTGCCAGTAGGCAGACAGGCAATCAGCCCCAGCATTTT. This sequence encodes CASRQTGNQPQHF.

The chain employs TRBV6-5 and TRBJ2-7; no clear D. Between the trimmed V and J ends, which lost 0 bases and 1 base, there was a span of 10 bases. Per the germline V gene, CDR1 is MNHEY and CDR2 is SVGAGI. The CDR3 has 15 residues. This CDR3 is CASSYSTVRSYEQYF. In DNA form, the CDR3 reads TGTGCCAGCAGTTACTCTACAGTTAGATCCTACGAGCAGTACTTC.

The chain has TRBV5-4 and TRBJ1-3, with D possibly TRBD1 on 5 matching bases. Germline V CDR1 and CDR2: SGHNT, YYREEE (reference sequence). V lost 4 bases to trimming and J lost 5 bases, with 16 bases between them. This CDR3 has 15 amino acids. The DNA for the CDR3 is TGTGCCAGCAGCCGGGGACTCGGGGCCAGAAACACCATATATTTT. As protein: CASSRGLGARNTIYF.

The V gene is TRBV19, the J gene TRBJ1-1; 9 positions agree with TRBD1. Germline trimming cut 7 bases from V and 0 bases from J; bases unmatched to any gene: 6. CDR1 LNHDA and CDR2 SQIVND come from the germline V gene (reference sequence). The CDR3 contains 15 residues. The CDR3 is CASIPRTGVNTEAFF. DNA of the CDR3: TGTGCCAGTATCCCCCGGACAGGGGTGAACACTGAAGCTTTCTTT.

The chain recombines TRBV19 with TRBJ1-1, with D uncertain. The germline V and J ends were trimmed by 0 bases and 12 bases, with 17 bases remaining between them. There are 14 residues in the CDR3. The germline V gene has CDR1 LNHDA and CDR2 SQIVND (reference sequence). CDR3 in amino acids: CASSIDFRESGTFF. The CDR3 nucleotides are TGTGCCAGTAGTATAGATTTTCGGGAATCGGGGACTTTCTTT.

V gene TRBV30 combines with J gene TRBJ1-6; D gene uncertain. CDR1 and CDR2 (germline): GTSNPN, SVGIG (reference sequence). The CDR3 has 15 amino acids. The germline V and J ends were trimmed by 0 bases and 9 bases, with 15 bases remaining between them. CDR3 protein: CAWSVTLGIGSPLHF. For the CDR3, the DNA is TGTGCCTGGAGTGTAACCCTCGGGATTGGTTCACCCCTCCACTTT.

This clone is a singleton in its sample. The chain recombines TRBV24-1 with TRBJ1-5; D is undetermined. This CDR3 spans 14 amino acids. V gave up 3 bases and J gave up 3 bases, with 8 bases separating them. Germline assignment: CDR1 KGHDR and CDR2 SFDVKD. CDR3 DNA sequence: TGTGCCACCAGTGATCGCAGATACAATCAGCCCCAGCATTTT. Protein sequence: CATSDRRYNQPQHF.

The chain links TRBV12-3 or TRBV12-4 to TRBJ2-2; no definite D call. V shed 2 bases and J shed 3 bases, with 4 bases lying between them. The CDR3 covers 13 residues. As DNA, the CDR3 is TGTGCCAGCAGTTTACCCTACACCGGGGAGCTGTTTTTT. Amino acid sequence: CASSLPYTGELFF.

The genes are TRBV7-9 and TRBJ1-4, with D perhaps TRBD1 (5 bases). Germline-derived CDR1 and CDR2 are SEHNR and FQNEAQ (reference sequence). Trimming removed 5 bases at V and 7 bases at J, with 20 bases between. This CDR3 comprises 16 residues. The CDR3 region is CASSPRREQAFEKLFF. The CDR3 DNA reads TGTGCCAGCAGCCCCCGGCGGGAACAGGCTTTTGAAAAACTGTTTTTT. Together with reference TRBV7-9 and TRBJ1-4, the CDR3 gives the full variable domain: DTGVSQNPRHKITKRGQNVTFRCDPISEHNRLYWYRQTLGQGPEFLTYFQNEAQLEKSRLLSDRFSAERPKGSFSTLEIQRTEQGDSAMYLCASSPRREQAFEKLFFGSGTQLSVL.

V usage is TRBV7-2 and J usage is TRBJ2-3, with TRBD2 identical over 11 bases. V shed 2 bases, J shed 4 bases, and the junction held 5 bases outside the gene matches. CDR1 and CDR2 (germline): SGHTA, FQGNSA. The CDR3 is made up of 16 amino acids. CDR3 sequence: CASSLRASGGSDTQYF. CDR3 bases: TGTGCCAGCAGCTTAAGGGCTAGCGGGGGGTCAGATACGCAGTATTTT.

The chain combines TRBV28 with TRBJ2-7, with a weak D call TRBD2 (5 bases). This CDR3 contains 12 residues. With 8 bases removed from V and 4 bases from J, the gap between germline ends came to 12 bases. Germline assignment: CDR1 MDHEN and CDR2 SYDVKM. CDR3 in amino acids: CASSRSGYEQYF. CDR3 in DNA: TGTGCCAGCTCCCGAAGCGGATACGAGCAGTACTTC. The variable domain in full, completed from reference TRBV28 and TRBJ2-7, reads DVKVTQSSRYLVKRTGEKVFLECVQDMDHENMFWYRQDPGLGLRLIYFSYDVKMKEKGDIPEGYSVSREKKERFSLILESASTNQTSMYLCASSRSGYEQYFGPGTRLTVT.

CDR3 sequence reads: CASSLLSQPQHF. The CDR3 region has the DNA TGTGCCAGCAGTTTATTATCTCAGCCCCAGCATTTT. The chain recombines TRBV12-3 or TRBV12-4 with TRBJ1-5; D is undetermined. Trimming took off 2 bases at V and 6 bases at J, with 5 bases between the two ends. CDR3 length equals 12 residues.

This chain uses TRBV7-2 with TRBJ1-2, with unresolved D. This CDR3 contains 14 residues. Trimming cost V 5 bases and J 4 bases, with 14 bases left between them. The germline gives CDR1 SGHTA, CDR2 FQGNSA. CDR3 nucleotides: TGTGCCAGCAGCCTCACACGTAGCAGCTATGGCTACACCTTC. This gives the protein CASSLTRSSYGYTF.

This sequence joins TRBV30 and TRBJ1-3; no firm D call. Germline lookup yields CDR1 GTSNPN and CDR2 SVGIG (reference sequence). CDR3 length: 12 amino acids. V dropped 3 bases and J dropped 7 bases, with 10 bases sitting between them. The CDR3, as DNA: TGTGCCTGGAGACGATCCGGGAACACCATATATTTT. Translation gives CAWRRSGNTIYF.

The V call is TRBV18, the J call TRBJ1-1; 9 nucleotides align to TRBD1. CDR3 size: 15 residues. Trimming cost V 4 bases and J 4 bases; bases outside gene matches: 7. Per the germline V gene, CDR1 is KGHSH and CDR2 is LQKENI. CDR3 loop: CASSLTGQGGTEAFF. CDR3 nucleotide sequence: TGTGCCAGCTCACTAACGGGACAGGGAGGCACTGAAGCTTTCTTT.

This clone has just one count. V usage is TRBV5-6 and J usage is TRBJ1-3; TRBD1 matches 9 bases. CDR3 length equals 16 residues. After removal of 0 bases from V and 4 bases from J, the junction contained 5 bases not matched to a gene. Germline V lookup: CDR1 SGHDT, CDR2 YYEEEE. The DNA of the CDR3 is TGTGCCAGCAGCTTGGGTGGGACAGGGAAAGGAAACACCATATATTTT. This codes for CASSLGGTGKGNTIYF.

The V and J genes are TRBV6-5 and TRBJ2-1; D is uncertain. The CDR3 is made up of 16 amino acids. Trimming removed 3 bases from V and 0 bases from J, with 12 bases in between. Germline CDR1 MNHEY, CDR2 SVGAGI. CDR3 sequence (DNA): TGTGCCAGCAGTTATACGGCACGGAGCTCCTACAATGAGCAGTTCTTC. This gives the protein CASSYTARSSYNEQFF.